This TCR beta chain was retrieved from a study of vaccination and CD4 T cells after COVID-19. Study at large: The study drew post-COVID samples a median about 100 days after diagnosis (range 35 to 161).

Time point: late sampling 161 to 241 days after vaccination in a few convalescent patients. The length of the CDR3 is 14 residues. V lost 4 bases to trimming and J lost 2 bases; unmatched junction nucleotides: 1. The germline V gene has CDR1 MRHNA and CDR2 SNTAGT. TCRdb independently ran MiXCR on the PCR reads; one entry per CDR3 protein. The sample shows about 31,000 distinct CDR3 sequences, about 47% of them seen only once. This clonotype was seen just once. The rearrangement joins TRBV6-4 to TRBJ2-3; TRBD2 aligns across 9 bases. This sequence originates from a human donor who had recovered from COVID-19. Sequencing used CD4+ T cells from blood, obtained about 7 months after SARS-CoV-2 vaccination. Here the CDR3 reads CASSGTSDTDTQYF. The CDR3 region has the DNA TGTGCCAGCAGTGGGACTAGCGACACAGATACGCAGTATTTT.